Listed below are T cell receptor beta chains from one sample, sequenced in a study of blood T cell repertoires in COVID-19. Method: immunoSEQ multiplex PCR; TCRdb's copy keeps in-frame clones and lacks some. Seen here are a few hundred thousand clones, about 88% observed once, and the top ten hold 2.5% to 3.5%. Sequencing was done on a sample of PBMCs or T cells enriched from blood (not recorded which). The receptor source for this set is a woman between 45 and 65 years old who had recovered from COVID-19. Both conserved end residues are part of each CDR3. The D gene is left open where the match is weak. Some rows have no size entry. The others give once, few or many, or a class for an expanded clone.

size: .
D: TRBD1
J: TRBJ2-6
V: TRBV19
CDR3: CASSPTGAGANVLTF
DNA: TGTGCCAGTAGTCCGACAGGGGCTGGGGCCAACGTCCTGACTTTC

size: few
D: TRBD2
J: TRBJ2-1
V: TRBV27
CDR3: CASSFLSGTRLNEQFF
DNA: TGTGCCAGCAGTTTTTTGTCTGGGACTAGGTTAAATGAGCAGTTCTTC

size: few
D: TRBD1
J: TRBJ1-2
V: TRBV19
CDR3: CASRRTGGDYGYTF
DNA: TGTGCCAGTAGAAGGACAGGGGGCGACTATGGCTACACCTTC

size: .
D: .
J: TRBJ2-7
V: TRBV7-9
CDR3: CASSLRDSSYEQYF
DNA: TGTGCCAGCAGCTTACGGGATAGCTCCTACGAGCAGTACTTC

size: .
D: TRBD1
J: TRBJ1-1
V: TRBV28
CDR3: CASSTLTGAATEAFF
DNA: TGTGCCAGCAGTACCCTGACAGGGGCAGCCACTGAAGCTTTCTTT

size: .
D: TRBD2
J: TRBJ2-7
V: TRBV30
CDR3: CAWSGLAGNVEQYF
DNA: TGTGCCTGGAGTGGCCTAGCGGGTAATGTCGAGCAGTACTTC

size: .
D: .
J: TRBJ1-1
V: TRBV5-1
CDR3: CASSFSGIVTNTEAFF
DNA: TGCGCCAGCAGCTTCTCAGGGATAGTGACGAACACTGAAGCTTTCTTT

size: .
D: TRBD2
J: TRBJ2-2
V: TRBV7-3
CDR3: CASSPPSGPNTGELFF
DNA: TGTGCCAGCAGCCCACCTAGCGGGCCGAACACCGGGGAGCTGTTTTTT

size: .
D: TRBD1
J: TRBJ1-5
V: TRBV30
CDR3: CAWSGQGAQPQHF
DNA: TGTGCCTGGAGCGGACAGGGGGCCCAGCCCCAGCATTTT

size: .
D: .
J: TRBJ1-4
V: TRBV6-5
CDR3: CASSYTRLNEKLFF
DNA: TGTGCCAGCAGTTATACCCGCCTAAATGAAAAACTGTTTTTT

size: .
D: TRBD2
J: TRBJ2-5
V: TRBV5-1
CDR3: CASSLVGSGRAGETQYF
DNA: TGCGCCAGCAGCTTGGTTGGTAGCGGGAGGGCAGGAGAGACCCAGTACTTC

size: .
D: .
J: TRBJ1-3
V: TRBV21-1
CDR3: CASSSVRTGGFMFRNTIYF
DNA: TGTGCCAGCAGTTCCGTTCGGACAGGGGGCTTTATGTTCAGGAACACCATATATTTT

size: once
D: .
J: TRBJ1-3
V: TRBV19
CDR3: CASSKDTFSGNTIYF
DNA: TGTGCCAGTAGTAAGGACACTTTCTCTGGAAACACCATATATTTT